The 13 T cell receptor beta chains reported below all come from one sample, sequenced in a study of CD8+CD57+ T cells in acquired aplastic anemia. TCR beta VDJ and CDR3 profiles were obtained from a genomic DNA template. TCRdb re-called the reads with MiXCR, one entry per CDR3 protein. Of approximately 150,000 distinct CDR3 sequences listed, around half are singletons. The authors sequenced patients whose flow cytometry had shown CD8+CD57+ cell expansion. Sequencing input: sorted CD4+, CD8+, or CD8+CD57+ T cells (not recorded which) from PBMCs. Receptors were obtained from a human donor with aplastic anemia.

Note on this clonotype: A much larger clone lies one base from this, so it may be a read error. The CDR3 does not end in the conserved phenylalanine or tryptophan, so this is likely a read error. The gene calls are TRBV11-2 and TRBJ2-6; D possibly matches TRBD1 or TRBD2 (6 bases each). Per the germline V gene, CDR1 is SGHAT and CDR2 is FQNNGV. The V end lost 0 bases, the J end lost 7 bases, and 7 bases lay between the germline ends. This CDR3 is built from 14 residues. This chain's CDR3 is CASSLDGGANVLTL. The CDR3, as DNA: TGTGCCAGCAGCTTAGACGGGGGCGCCAACGTCCTGACTCTC.

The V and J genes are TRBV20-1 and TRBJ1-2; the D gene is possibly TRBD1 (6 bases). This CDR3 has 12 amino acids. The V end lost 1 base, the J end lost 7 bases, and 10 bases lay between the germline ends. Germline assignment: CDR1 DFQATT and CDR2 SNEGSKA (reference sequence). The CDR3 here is CSARGGGFGYTF. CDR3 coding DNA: TGCAGTGCTAGAGGGGGGGGCTTTGGCTACACCTTC.

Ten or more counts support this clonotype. In DNA form, the CDR3 reads TGCAGCGTCATGGGGCAAGCTATACCGAGAGAGCAGTACTTC. This gives the protein CSVMGQAIPREQYF. V usage is TRBV29-1 and J usage is TRBJ2-7; tentative D call: TRBD1 (5 bases). The CDR3 is made up of 14 amino acids. Germline CDR1 SQVTM, CDR2 ANQGSEA. V was trimmed by 6 bases and J by 7 bases, leaving 22 bases between them.

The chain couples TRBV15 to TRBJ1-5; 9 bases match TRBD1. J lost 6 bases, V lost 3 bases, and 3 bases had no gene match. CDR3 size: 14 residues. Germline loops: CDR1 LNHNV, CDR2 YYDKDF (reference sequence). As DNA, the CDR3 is TGTGCCACCAGCAGGGACAGGGGTGCTCAGCCCCAGCATTTT. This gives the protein CATSRDRGAQPQHF.

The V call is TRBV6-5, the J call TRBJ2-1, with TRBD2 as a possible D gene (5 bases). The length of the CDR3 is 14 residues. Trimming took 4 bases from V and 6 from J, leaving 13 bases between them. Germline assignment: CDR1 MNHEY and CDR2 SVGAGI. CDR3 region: CASSLVGGTNEQFF. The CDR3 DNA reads TGTGCCAGCAGTTTAGTTGGAGGTACCAATGAGCAGTTCTTC.

The CDR3 DNA follows: TGCAGCGTTGAAGTGATGGGGGCCGGAGACGAGCAGTACTTC. It yields the protein CSVEVMGAGDEQYF. The rearrangement joins TRBV29-1 to TRBJ2-7; D may be TRBD1 (6 bases). This CDR3 has 14 residues. Germline assignment: CDR1 SQVTM and CDR2 ANQGSEA. V was trimmed by 1 base and J by 5 bases, leaving 15 bases between them.

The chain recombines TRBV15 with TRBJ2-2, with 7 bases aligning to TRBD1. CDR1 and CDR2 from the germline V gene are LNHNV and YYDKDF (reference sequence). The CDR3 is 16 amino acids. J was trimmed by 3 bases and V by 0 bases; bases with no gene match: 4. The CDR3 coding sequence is TGTGCCACCAGCAGAGACCCAGGGGGACACACCGGGGAGCTGTTTTTT. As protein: CATSRDPGGHTGELFF.

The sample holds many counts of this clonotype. This chain's CDR3 is CAIRAHMGYEQYF. CDR3 DNA: TGTGCCATCAGAGCTCACATGGGGTACGAGCAGTACTTC. V is TRBV10-3 and J is TRBJ2-7; D is unclear. The germline V gene encodes CDR1 ENHRY and CDR2 SYGVKD. This CDR3 comprises 13 residues. Trimming cost V 6 bases and J 4 bases, with 13 bases left between them.

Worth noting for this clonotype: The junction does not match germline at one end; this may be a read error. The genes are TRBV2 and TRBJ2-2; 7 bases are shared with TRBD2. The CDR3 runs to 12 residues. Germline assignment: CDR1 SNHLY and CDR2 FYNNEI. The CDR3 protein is CASSEGGGGLFF. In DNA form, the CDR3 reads TGTGCCAGCAGTGAAGGGGGCGGGGGGCTGTTTTTT.

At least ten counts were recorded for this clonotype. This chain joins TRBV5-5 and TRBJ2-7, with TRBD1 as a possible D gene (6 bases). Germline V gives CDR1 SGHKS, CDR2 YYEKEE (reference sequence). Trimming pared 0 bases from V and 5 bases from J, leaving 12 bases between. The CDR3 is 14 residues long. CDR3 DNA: TGTGCCAGCAGCTTGGGATCCCGGGACAACGAGCAGTACTTC. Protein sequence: CASSLGSRDNEQYF.

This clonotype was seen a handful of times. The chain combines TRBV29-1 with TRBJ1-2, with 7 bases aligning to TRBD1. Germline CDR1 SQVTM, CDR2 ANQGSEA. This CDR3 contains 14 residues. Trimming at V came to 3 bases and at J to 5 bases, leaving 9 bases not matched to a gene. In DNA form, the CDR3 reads TGCAGCGTTGAGGAAACAGGGGTTGGGTATGGCTACACCTTC. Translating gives CSVEETGVGYGYTF. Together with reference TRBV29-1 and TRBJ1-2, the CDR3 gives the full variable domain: SAVISQKPSRDICQRGTSLTIQCQVDSQVTMMFWYRQQPGQSLTLIATANQGSEATYESGFVIDKFPISRPNLTFSTLTVSNMSPEDSSIYLCSVEETGVGYGYTFGSGTRLTVV.

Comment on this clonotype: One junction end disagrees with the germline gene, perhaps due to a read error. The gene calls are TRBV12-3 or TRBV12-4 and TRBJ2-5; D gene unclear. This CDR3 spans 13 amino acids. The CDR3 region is CASSLDFQGTQYF. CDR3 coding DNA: TGTGCCAGCAGCCTCGACTTCCAAGGGACCCAGTACTTC.

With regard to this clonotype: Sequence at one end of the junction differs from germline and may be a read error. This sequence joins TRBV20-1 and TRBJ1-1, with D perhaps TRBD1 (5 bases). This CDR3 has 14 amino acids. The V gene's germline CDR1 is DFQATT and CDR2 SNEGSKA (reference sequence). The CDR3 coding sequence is TGCAGTGCTAGAGGGGGGGGACTGAACACCGAAGCTTTCTTT. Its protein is CSARGGGLNTEAFF.